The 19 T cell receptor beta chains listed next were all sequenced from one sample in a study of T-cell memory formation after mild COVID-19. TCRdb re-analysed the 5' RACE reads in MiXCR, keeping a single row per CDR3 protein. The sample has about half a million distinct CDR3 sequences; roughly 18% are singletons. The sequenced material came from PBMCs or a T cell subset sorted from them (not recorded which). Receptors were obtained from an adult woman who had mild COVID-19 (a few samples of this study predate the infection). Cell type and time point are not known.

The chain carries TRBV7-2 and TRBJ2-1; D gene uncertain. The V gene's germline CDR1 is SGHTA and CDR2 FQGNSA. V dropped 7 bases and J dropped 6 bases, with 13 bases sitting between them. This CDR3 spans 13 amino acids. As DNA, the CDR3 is TGTGCCAGCACCCTTACCCCCGGCAATGAGCAGTTCTTC. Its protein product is CASTLTPGNEQFF.

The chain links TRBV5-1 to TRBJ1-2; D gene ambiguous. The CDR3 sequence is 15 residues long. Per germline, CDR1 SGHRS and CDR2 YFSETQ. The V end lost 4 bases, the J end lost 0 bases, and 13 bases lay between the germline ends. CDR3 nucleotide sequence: TGCGCCAGCAGCGCTCAAATACTTTCTAACTATGGCTACACCTTC. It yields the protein CASSAQILSNYGYTF.

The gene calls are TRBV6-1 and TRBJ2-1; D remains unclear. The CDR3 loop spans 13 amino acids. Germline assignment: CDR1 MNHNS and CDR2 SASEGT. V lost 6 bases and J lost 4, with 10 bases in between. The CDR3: CASSATLYNEQFF. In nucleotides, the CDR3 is TGTGCCAGCAGCGCGACACTTTACAATGAGCAGTTCTTC.

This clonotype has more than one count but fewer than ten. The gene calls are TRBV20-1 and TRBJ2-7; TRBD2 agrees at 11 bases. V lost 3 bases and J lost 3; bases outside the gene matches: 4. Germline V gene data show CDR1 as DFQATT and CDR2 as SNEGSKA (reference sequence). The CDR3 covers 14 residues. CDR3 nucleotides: TGCAGTGCTAGTTCGGGACTAGCGGTCTACGAGCAGTACTTC. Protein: CSASSGLAVYEQYF.

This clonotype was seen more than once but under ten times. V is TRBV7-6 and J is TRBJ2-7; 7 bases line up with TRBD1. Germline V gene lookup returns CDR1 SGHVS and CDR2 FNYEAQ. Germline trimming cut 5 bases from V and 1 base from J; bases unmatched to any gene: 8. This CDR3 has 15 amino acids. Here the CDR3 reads CASSGPGRGSYEQYF. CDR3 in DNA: TGTGCCAGCAGCGGGCCGGGCAGGGGGTCCTACGAGCAGTACTTC.

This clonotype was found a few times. The chain's CDR3 is CSVRDPRHAYEQYF. CDR3 sequence (DNA): TGCAGTGTACGGGACCCTAGACACGCCTACGAGCAGTACTTC. The gene calls are TRBV20-1 and TRBJ2-7, with D possibly called TRBD1 or TRBD2 (5 bases each). Trimming shortened V by 7 bases and J by 2 bases, and 18 bases separated the two germline ends. CDR3 length: 14 residues. Per germline, CDR1 DFQATT and CDR2 SNEGSKA (reference sequence).

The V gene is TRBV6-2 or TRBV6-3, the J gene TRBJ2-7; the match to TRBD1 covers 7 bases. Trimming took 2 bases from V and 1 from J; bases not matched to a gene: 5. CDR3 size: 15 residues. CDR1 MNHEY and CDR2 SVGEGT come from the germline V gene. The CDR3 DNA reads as TGTGCCAGCAGTTACACTTCGGGACAGTCCTACGAGCAGTACTTC. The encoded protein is CASSYTSGQSYEQYF.

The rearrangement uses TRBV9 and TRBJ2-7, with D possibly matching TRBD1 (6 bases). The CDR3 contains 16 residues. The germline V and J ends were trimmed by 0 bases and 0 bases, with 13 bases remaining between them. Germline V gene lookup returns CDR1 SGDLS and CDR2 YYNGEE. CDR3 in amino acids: CASSVEGQGSSYEQYF. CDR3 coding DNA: TGTGCCAGCAGCGTAGAGGGGCAGGGGAGCTCCTACGAGCAGTACTTC.

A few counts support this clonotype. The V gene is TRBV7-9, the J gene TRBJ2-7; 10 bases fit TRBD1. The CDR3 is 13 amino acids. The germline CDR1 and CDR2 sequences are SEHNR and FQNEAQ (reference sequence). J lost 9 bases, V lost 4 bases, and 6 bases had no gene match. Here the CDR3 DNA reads TGTGCCAGCAGCTCTTGGGACAGGGGAACGCAGTACTTC. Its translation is CASSSWDRGTQYF.

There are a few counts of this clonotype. The CDR3 DNA reads TGTGCCAGCAGCCCTCAGGGGGCTCGGCACACTGAAGCTTTCTTT. It yields the protein CASSPQGARHTEAFF. V usage is TRBV9 and J usage is TRBJ1-1; 8 positions match TRBD1. The CDR3 has 15 amino acids. Trimming cost V 4 bases and J 3 bases; bases outside gene matches: 8. Germline V CDR1 and CDR2: SGDLS, YYNGEE.

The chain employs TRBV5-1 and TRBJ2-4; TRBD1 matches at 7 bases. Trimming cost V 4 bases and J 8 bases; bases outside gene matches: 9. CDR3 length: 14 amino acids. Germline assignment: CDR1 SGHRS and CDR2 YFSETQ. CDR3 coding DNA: TGCGCCAGCAGCACCGACAGGGAGAATGACATTCAGTACTTC. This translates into CASSTDRENDIQYF.

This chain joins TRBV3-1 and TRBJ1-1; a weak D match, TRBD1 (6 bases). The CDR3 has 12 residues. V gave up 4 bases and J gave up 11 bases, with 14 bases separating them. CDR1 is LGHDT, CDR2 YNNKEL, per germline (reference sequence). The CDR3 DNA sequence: TGTGCCAGCAGCCGTAGGGGGACTCAGGCTTTCTTT. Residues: CASSRRGTQAFF.

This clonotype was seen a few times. CDR3 DNA: TGTGCCAGCAGCCACCGAGGAGGCAGGGGGGACACAGATACGCAGTATTTT. Translated: CASSHRGGRGDTDTQYF. The chain is built from TRBV3-1 and TRBJ2-3; D perhaps matches TRBD1 (7 bases). There are 17 residues in the CDR3. Germline CDR1 and CDR2: LGHDT and YNNKEL (reference sequence). Trimming removed 3 bases at V and 2 bases at J, with 18 bases between.

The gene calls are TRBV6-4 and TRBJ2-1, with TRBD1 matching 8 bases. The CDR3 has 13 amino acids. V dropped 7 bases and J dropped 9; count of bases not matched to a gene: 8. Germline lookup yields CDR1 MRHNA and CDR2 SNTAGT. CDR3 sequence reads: CASISRGPCEQFF. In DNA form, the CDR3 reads TGTGCCAGCATTTCCAGGGGGCCCTGTGAGCAGTTCTTC.

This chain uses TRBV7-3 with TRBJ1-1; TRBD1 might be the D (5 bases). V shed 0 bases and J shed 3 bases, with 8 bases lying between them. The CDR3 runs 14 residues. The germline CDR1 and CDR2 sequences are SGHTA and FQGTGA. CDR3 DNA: TGTGCCAGCAGCTTAACGGGGCGCGACACTGAAGCTTTCTTT. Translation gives CASSLTGRDTEAFF.

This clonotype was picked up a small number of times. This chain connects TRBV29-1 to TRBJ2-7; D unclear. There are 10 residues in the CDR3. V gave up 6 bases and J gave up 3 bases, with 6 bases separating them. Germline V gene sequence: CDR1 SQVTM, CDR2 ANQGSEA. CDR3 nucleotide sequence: TGCAGCGTGTACATCTACGAGCAGTACTTC. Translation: CSVYIYEQYF.

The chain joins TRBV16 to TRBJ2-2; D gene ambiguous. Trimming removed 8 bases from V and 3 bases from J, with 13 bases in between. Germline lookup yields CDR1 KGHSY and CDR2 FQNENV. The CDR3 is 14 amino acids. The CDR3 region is CASPLGEDTGELFF. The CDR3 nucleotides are TGTGCCAGCCCCCTTGGCGAAGACACCGGGGAGCTGTTTTTT.

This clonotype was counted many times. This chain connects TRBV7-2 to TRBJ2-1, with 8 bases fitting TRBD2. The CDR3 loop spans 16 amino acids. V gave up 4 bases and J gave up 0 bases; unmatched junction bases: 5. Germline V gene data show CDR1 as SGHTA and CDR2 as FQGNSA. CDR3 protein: CASSSKAGGSYNEQFF. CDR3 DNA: TGTGCCAGCAGCTCCAAGGCGGGGGGCTCCTACAATGAGCAGTTCTTC.

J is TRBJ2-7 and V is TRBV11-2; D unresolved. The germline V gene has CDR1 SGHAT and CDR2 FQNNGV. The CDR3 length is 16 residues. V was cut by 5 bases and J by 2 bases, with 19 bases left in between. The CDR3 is CASSGPPFQIPYEQYF. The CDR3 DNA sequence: TGTGCCAGCAGCGGCCCTCCTTTTCAGATACCCTACGAGCAGTACTTC.